The rows below give T cell receptor beta chains drawn from one sample of a study of blood T cell repertoires in COVID-19. TCRdb's copy holds only in-frame clones and misses some; the assay was immunoSEQ multiplex PCR. There are about 88,000 clones in the sample; 88% occur only once, and around 10% lies in the top ten. Sequenced: peripheral blood. These TCRs come from an elderly man with acute or convalescent COVID-19. Each CDR3 is given without its conserved first and last residue. Each record gives: V gene, J gene, CDR3 protein.

>TRBV15|TRBJ1-5
ATSHFASNQPQH
>TRBV7-6|TRBJ1-3
ASSLRDNLSGNTIY
>TRBV7-2|TRBJ2-5
ASSLGGGTWETQY
>TRBV14|TRBJ1-1
ASSLDTDTEAF
>TRBV29-1|TRBJ1-2
SVDAGAYGYT
>TRBV7-2|TRBJ1-1
ASSSIPIQGSEAF
>TRBV7-7|TRBJ2-2
ASTCDLWVANTGELF
>TRBV29-1|TRBJ2-2
SVYRNGELF
>TRBV5-6|TRBJ2-1
ASSFLTGDEQF
>TRBV19|TRBJ1-1
ASSIYSTLNTEAF
>TRBV24-1|TRBJ1-1
ATSETENTEAF
>TRBV5-1|TRBJ1-3
ASTRDNGNTIY
>TRBV7-3|TRBJ1-2
ASSLSRTGSYGYT
>TRBV5-8|TRBJ2-7
ASSLRQGSYEQY
>TRBV18|TRBJ2-5
ASSPLNSETQY
>TRBV5-1|TRBJ2-6
ASSLGRSSGANVLT
>TRBV11-3|TRBJ1-1
ASSIGVNTEAF
>TRBV5-6|TRBJ2-4
ASSFSGAKNIQY
>TRBV6-2/TRBV6-3|TRBJ2-3
ASSYPIAGGPYPLYTDTQY
>TRBV9|TRBJ1-1
ASSVAGQGNTEAF
>TRBV4-1|TRBJ1-2
ASSSLTMGGYT
>TRBV9|TRBJ2-3
ASSGRTGGAADTQY
>TRBV19|TRBJ1-1
ASSISVMNTEAF
>TRBV3-1/TRBV3-2|TRBJ2-2
ASSPTSGGDGELF
>TRBV7-2|TRBJ2-7
ASSQAGYEQY
>TRBV19|TRBJ1-5
ASSIIAGHIQPQH
>TRBV13|TRBJ1-3
ASSLEGTAGNTIY
>TRBV5-1|TRBJ1-2
ASSLDRAHYGYT
>TRBV28|TRBJ1-5
ASRSLNQPQH
>TRBV5-1|TRBJ2-7
ASSLDSGRSGEQY
>TRBV12-2|TRBJ1-2
ASRFPLTALLAYGYT
>TRBV2|TRBJ1-5
ASARGSNQPQH
>TRBV5-1|TRBJ2-1
ASQLAGESYNEQF
>TRBV25-1|TRBJ2-7
ASSESSYEQY
>TRBV21-1|TRBJ2-7
ASSDTGDCEQY
>TRBV27|TRBJ2-3
ASSLTSVSGGVSDTQY
>TRBV3-1/TRBV3-2|TRBJ1-5
ASSNRGVGNQPQH
>TRBV5-5|TRBJ2-1
ASSATSGYNEQF
>TRBV11-2|TRBJ1-1
ASSARGTEAF
>TRBV2|TRBJ2-1
ASRRLGVSYNEQF
>TRBV5-5|TRBJ1-2
ASSLVVRGQGGYT
>TRBV5-6|TRBJ2-1
ASSFPGLAGASYNEQF
>TRBV5-4|TRBJ1-3
ASSLALRGSSGNTIY
>TRBV6-5|TRBJ1-5
ASSWTVNQPQH
>TRBV7-3|TRBJ2-7
ASSPGTDTFSYEQY
>TRBV7-9|TRBJ2-7
ASSVDRAGEQY
>TRBV7-2|TRBJ2-7
ASRASYEQY
>TRBV5-6|TRBJ1-1
ASRSDRGFDTEAF
>TRBV4-2|TRBJ2-3
ASSQDPSGYSDTQY
>TRBV3-1/TRBV3-2|TRBJ1-5
ASIIRGQTHQPQH
>TRBV5-4|TRBJ1-4
ASSARTGPGEKLF
>TRBV6-5|TRBJ1-6
ASSAKDINSPLH
>TRBV4-1|TRBJ2-2
ASSRGLAGGPLDTGELF